The 23 T cell receptor beta chains below come from one sample, sequenced in a study of graft-versus-host responses after intestinal transplantation. Libraries were prepared by immunoSEQ multiplex PCR; TCRdb keeps only in-frame clonotypes and omits some of them. The profile shows approximately 15,000 clones, around 69% of them singletons. Processed graft tissue released its intraepithelial and lamina propria lymphocytes. The material was ileum tissue, obtained 14 days after transplant. The receptors originated from a human patient who received an intestinal transplant, so some T cells may come from the graft donor.

The genes are TRBV27 and TRBJ1-3, with D hard to call. Trimming stripped 5 bases from V and 0 bases from J, with 11 bases between. The V gene's germline CDR1 is MNHEY and CDR2 SMNVEV (reference sequence). The CDR3 spans 15 residues. The CDR3 protein is CASSALLSSGNTIYF. The CDR3, as DNA: TGTGCCAGCAGTGCCTTACTTAGCTCTGGAAACACCATATATTTT.

This clone was seen more than once but under ten times. The chain uses TRBV7-9 and TRBJ2-1, with 10 bases fitting TRBD1. CDR1 is SEHNR and CDR2 is FQNEAQ in the germline V gene (reference sequence). V lost 5 bases, J lost 8 bases, and 12 bases stayed unmatched. This CDR3 is built from 16 residues. The DNA for the CDR3 is TGTGCCAGCAGCATCGAGGGCTGGACAGGGGGGGATGAGCAGTTCTTC. The encoded protein is CASSIEGWTGGDEQFF.

On this clone: The sample holds other DNA sequences that translate to the same CDR3. This chain joins TRBV13 and TRBJ1-2; TRBD1 matches at 7 bases. Trimming removed 5 bases from V and 4 bases from J; junction bases left unmatched: 4. The germline V gene has CDR1 PRHDT and CDR2 FYEKMQ (reference sequence). The CDR3 is 13 amino acids. CDR3 sequence: CASSRDSLYGYTF. DNA of the CDR3: TGTGCCAGCAGCCGGGACAGCCTCTATGGCTACACCTTC.

V gene TRBV5-4 combines with J gene TRBJ2-3; possibly TRBD2 for D (6 bases). Germline-derived CDR1 and CDR2 are SGHNT and YYREEE (reference sequence). Trimming removed 4 bases at V and 0 bases at J, with 12 bases between. The CDR3 length is 15 residues. The CDR3 nucleotides are TGTGCCAGCAGCCTGGACTACCCTAGCACAGATACGCAGTATTTT. It yields the protein CASSLDYPSTDTQYF.

V and J are TRBV4-2 and TRBJ2-2; D tentatively reads TRBD1 or TRBD2 (6 bases each). CDR3 length: 16 residues. The germline V gene has CDR1 LGHNA and CDR2 YNFKEQ. V lost 0 bases, J lost 4 bases, and 12 bases lay in between. The CDR3 here is CASSQEVRGGTGELFF. In DNA form, the CDR3 reads TGTGCCAGCAGCCAAGAGGTCAGGGGAGGCACCGGGGAGCTGTTTTTT.

This clone has a single count. The J gene is TRBJ2-3, the V gene TRBV6-5; TRBD1 matches 7 bases. Trimming cost V 4 bases and J 2 bases; bases outside gene matches: 3. Germline V gene sequence: CDR1 MNHEY, CDR2 SVGAGI. The CDR3 consists of 14 residues. CDR3 nucleotides: TGTGCCAGCAGTTCCGGGACAGCCACAGATACGCAGTATTTT. Translation: CASSSGTATDTQYF.

This sequence joins TRBV10-2 and TRBJ1-4; tentatively, D is TRBD1 (5 bases). The CDR3 sequence is 15 residues long. Germline CDR1 and CDR2: WSHSY and SAAADI. The V gene lost 3 bases and the J gene lost 8 bases, with 16 bases spanning the gap. The CDR3 sequence is CASSDPGTEGEKLFF. DNA of the CDR3: TGCGCCAGCAGTGACCCGGGGACCGAAGGGGAAAAACTGTTTTTT.

The chain recombines TRBV19 with TRBJ2-7; 9 bases line up with TRBD1. Germline V gene lookup returns CDR1 LNHDA and CDR2 SQIVND (reference sequence). The CDR3 consists of 14 residues. V lost 5 bases and J lost 1; bases outside the gene matches: 3. The CDR3 nucleotides read TGTGCCAGTAGTGCTGGACAGGGGTCCTACGAGCAGTACTTC. Protein: CASSAGQGSYEQYF.

The rearrangement uses TRBV27 and TRBJ2-1, with D hard to call. Trimming took 2 bases from V and 4 from J, leaving 6 bases between them. Germline CDR1 and CDR2: MNHEY and SMNVEV (reference sequence). The CDR3 length is 13 residues. The CDR3 DNA reads TGTGCCAGCAGTTTAGACCTATACAATGAGCAGTTCTTC. Translating it yields CASSLDLYNEQFF.

The genes are TRBV7-8 and TRBJ2-3; 8 bases are shared with TRBD2. The length of the CDR3 is 16 residues. V lost 1 base to trimming and J lost 6 bases; unmatched junction nucleotides: 9. The V gene's germline CDR1 is SGHVS and CDR2 FQNEAQ. The CDR3 coding sequence is TGTGCCAGCAGCTTAGTGGGCCCAGCGGGAGCGGATACGCAGTATTTT. Translating it yields CASSLVGPAGADTQYF.

The CDR3 DNA follows: TGTGCTAGTGGTTTGGTAACGGGACAGGGGGCCACCGGGGAGCTGTTTTTT. It encodes CASGLVTGQGATGELFF. The chain is built from TRBV12-5 and TRBJ2-2, with TRBD1 identical over 12 bases. CDR3 length: 17 residues. With V trimmed by 0 bases and J by 4 bases, 3 bases remained unmatched. Germline V gene sequence: CDR1 LGHNT, CDR2 FRNRAP.

This clone appeared once. The CDR3 sequence: CASSPGTSALMDTQYF. The CDR3 DNA reads as TGTGCCAGCTCGCCAGGGACTAGCGCGCTAATGGATACGCAGTATTTT. V is TRBV18 and J is TRBJ2-3; the match to TRBD2 covers 10 bases. V dropped 6 bases and J dropped 6; count of bases not matched to a gene: 12. This CDR3 region has 16 residues. CDR1 and CDR2 (germline): KGHSH, LQKENI. Combining the CDR3 with reference TRBV18 and TRBJ2-3 gives the whole variable domain NAGVMQNPRHLVRRRGQEARLRCSPMKGHSHVYWYRQLPEEGLKFMVYLQKENIIDESGMPKERFSAEFPKEGPSILRIQQVVRGDSAAYFCASSPGTSALMDTQYFGPGTRLTVL.

The V call is TRBV5-6, the J call TRBJ2-7, with D uncertain. The CDR3 consists of 12 residues. V lost 1 base and J 3 bases, leaving 5 bases between the germline ends. The V gene's germline CDR1 is SGHDT and CDR2 YYEEEE. CDR3: CASSLTRYEQYF. The CDR3 bases are TGTGCCAGCAGCTTGACTCGCTACGAGCAGTACTTC.

The J gene is TRBJ2-3, the V gene TRBV27; D gene uncertain. V was clipped by 3 bases and J by 5 bases, with 12 bases between them. The CDR3 length is 14 residues. Per the germline V gene, CDR1 is MNHEY and CDR2 is SMNVEV (reference sequence). CDR3 sequence reads: CASSFVFPLDTQYF. In nucleotides, the CDR3 is TGTGCCAGCAGTTTTGTATTCCCATTAGATACGCAGTATTTT.

This chain joins TRBV6-1 and TRBJ2-6, with D tentatively TRBD1 (5 bases). Trimming shortened V by 6 bases and J by 0 bases, and 9 bases separated the two germline ends. The length of the CDR3 is 15 residues. Germline assignment: CDR1 MNHNS and CDR2 SASEGT. CDR3 nucleotides: TGTGCCAGCAGACCGCAGGGCTCTGGGGCCAACGTCCTGACTTTC. Its protein is CASRPQGSGANVLTF.

V usage is TRBV19 and J usage is TRBJ1-2; possible D gene TRBD1, 5 bases. V lost 6 bases and J 2 bases, leaving 16 bases between the germline ends. The CDR3 has 15 residues. The germline CDR1 and CDR2 sequences are LNHDA and SQIVND (reference sequence). The CDR3 sequence: CASRQSRDGNYGYTF. CDR3 DNA: TGTGCCAGTAGACAAAGCCGGGACGGGAACTATGGCTACACCTTC.

Concerning this clone itself: Likely a read error: the CDR3 ends without its conserved phenylalanine or tryptophan. No DNA is shown, since the ends of the CDR3 on it are uncertain; the CDR3 is the one TCRdb lists. The chain links TRBV29-1 to TRBJ1-2. The CDR3 contains 9 residues when both ends are counted. Germline CDR1 reads SQVTM; CDR2 reads ANQGSEA. CDR3 residues: CSGDGVLNY.

The V gene is TRBV7-3, the J gene TRBJ2-2; D uncertain. This CDR3 region has 14 residues. In germline, CDR1 is SGHTA, CDR2 FQGTGA. V lost 5 bases, J lost 1 base, and 8 bases lay in between. CDR3 protein: CASSPEGNTGELFF. The CDR3 DNA sequence: TGTGCCAGCAGCCCCGAAGGGAACACCGGGGAGCTGTTTTTT.

In its sample, this clone was seen once. This chain uses TRBV6-5 with TRBJ2-7; 9 bases align to TRBD2. This CDR3 has 15 amino acids. J gave up 0 bases and V 0 bases, and 0 bases lay outside the gene matches. CDR1 and CDR2 from the germline V gene are MNHEY and SVGAGI. CDR3 nucleotide sequence: TGTGCCAGCAGTTACTCTAGCGGGGGCTCCTACGAGCAGTACTTC. Protein product: CASSYSSGGSYEQYF.

The gene calls are TRBV6-5 and TRBJ1-2; perhaps TRBD1 as D (6 bases). Per germline, CDR1 MNHEY and CDR2 SVGAGI. This CDR3 is built from 15 residues. The V and J ends lost 6 bases and 0 bases respectively, with 14 bases between them. The CDR3 DNA follows: TGTGCCAGCAGCAAAACAGGGATCACTAACTATGGCTACACCTTC. Translated: CASSKTGITNYGYTF.

The chain uses TRBV5-1 and TRBJ2-3; either TRBD1 or TRBD2 may supply D (5 bases each). Looked up from germline, CDR1 is SGHRS and CDR2 is YFSETQ. V was clipped by 4 bases and J by 1 base, with 16 bases between them. This CDR3 contains 16 residues. The CDR3 spells CASSQEHGGGTDTQYF. CDR3 bases: TGCGCCAGCAGCCAGGAGCATGGGGGTGGCACAGATACGCAGTATTTT.

This clone came up once. V gene TRBV29-1 combines with J gene TRBJ2-7; D assignment may be TRBD1 or TRBD2 (5 bases each). CDR3 length equals 12 residues. With 6 bases removed from V and 4 bases from J, the gap between germline ends came to 13 bases. Per germline, CDR1 SQVTM and CDR2 ANQGSEA. The CDR3 DNA reads TGCAGCGTGCAGGGACCGGGATACGAGCAGTACTTC. Encoded protein: CSVQGPGYEQYF.

This chain joins TRBV6-1 and TRBJ1-1; a weak D match, TRBD1 (5 bases). CDR1 is MNHNS and CDR2 is SASEGT in the germline V gene. Trimming pared 2 bases from V and 4 bases from J, leaving 11 bases between. CDR3 length: 14 residues. The CDR3 coding sequence is TGTGCCAGCAGTGAAACCAGGGCTGTCACTGAAGCTTTCTTT. As protein: CASSETRAVTEAFF.